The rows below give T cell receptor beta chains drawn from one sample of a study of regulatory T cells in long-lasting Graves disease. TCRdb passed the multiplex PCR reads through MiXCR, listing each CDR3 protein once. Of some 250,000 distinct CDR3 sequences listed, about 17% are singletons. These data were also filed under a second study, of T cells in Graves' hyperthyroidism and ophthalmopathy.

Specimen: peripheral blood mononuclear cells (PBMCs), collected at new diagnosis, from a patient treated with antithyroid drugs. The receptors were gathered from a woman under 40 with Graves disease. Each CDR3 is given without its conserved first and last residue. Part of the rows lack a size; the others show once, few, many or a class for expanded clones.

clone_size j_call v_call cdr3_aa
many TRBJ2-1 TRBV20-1 SAGGGTGVNEQF
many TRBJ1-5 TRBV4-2 ASSQDLGRSNQPQH
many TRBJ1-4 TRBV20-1 SAVTGFGEKLF
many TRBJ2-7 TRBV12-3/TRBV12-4 ASSPRGPRPYEQY
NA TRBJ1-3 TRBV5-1 ASSTDSGSGNTIY
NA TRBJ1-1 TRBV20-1 SARGDTSGTEAF
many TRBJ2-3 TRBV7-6 ASSPLVGHDTDTQY
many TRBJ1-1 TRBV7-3 ASREQGSDTEAF
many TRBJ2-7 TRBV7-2 ASSLVGDAQY
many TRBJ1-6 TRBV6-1 ASSAGTGVSPLH
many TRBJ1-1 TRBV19 ASSIGTINTEAF
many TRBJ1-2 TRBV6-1 ASSEAQKERDNRYGYT
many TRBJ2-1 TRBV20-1 SARWGEQF
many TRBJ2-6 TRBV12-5 ASVRGGAGANVLT
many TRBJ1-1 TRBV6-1 ASPGVALLTEAF
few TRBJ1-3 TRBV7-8 ASSPSRISSGNTIY
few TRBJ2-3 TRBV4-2 ASSQALGTNTDTQY
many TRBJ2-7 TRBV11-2 ASSLAGPGVTFYEQY
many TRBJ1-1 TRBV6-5 ASSSPGTLGQGAF
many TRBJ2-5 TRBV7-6 ASSLWAGTPQETQY
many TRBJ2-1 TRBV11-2 ASSLVRRLLAGVNEQF
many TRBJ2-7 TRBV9 ASSVARFDEQY
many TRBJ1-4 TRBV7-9 ASSGKQGIGEKLF
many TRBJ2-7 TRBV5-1 ASRPPGLAGAYEQY
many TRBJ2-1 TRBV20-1 SARVPGGAYNEQF
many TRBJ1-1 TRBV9 ASSVECPDVTEAF
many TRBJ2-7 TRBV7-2 ASSLGAGGPNEQY
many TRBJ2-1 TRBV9 ASSVGDWAQSSYNEQF
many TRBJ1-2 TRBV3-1 ASSHPGEYGYT
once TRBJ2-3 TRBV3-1 ASSFEGLAGGGTDTQY
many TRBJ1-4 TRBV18 ASSPPSGGDHEKLF
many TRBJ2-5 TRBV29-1 SVPGTSGLQETQY
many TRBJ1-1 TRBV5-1 ASTGDMSNTEAF
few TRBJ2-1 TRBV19 ASSNPGLDGGYNEQF
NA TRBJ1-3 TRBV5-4 ASSLGRQSGNTIY
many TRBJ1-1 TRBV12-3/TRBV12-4 ASSLKRATTEAF
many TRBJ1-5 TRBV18 ASSPGQGNQPQH
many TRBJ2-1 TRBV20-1 SVEGTSGRGEQF
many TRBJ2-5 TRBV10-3 AISERQAKETQY
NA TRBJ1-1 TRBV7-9 ASTRGIMNTEAF
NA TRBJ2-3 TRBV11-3 ASRPRRISTDTQY
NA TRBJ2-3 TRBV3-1 ASSPAGASGDGTDTQY
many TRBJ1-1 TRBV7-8 ASSPRQGWGTEAF
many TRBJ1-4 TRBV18 ASSPRANNEKLF
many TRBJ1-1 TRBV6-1 ASHDPGQGFTEAF
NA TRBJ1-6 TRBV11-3 ASSLDGRQGAFGTPLH
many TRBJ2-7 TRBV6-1 ASSELGQGAYEQY
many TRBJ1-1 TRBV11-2 ASSPHTEAF
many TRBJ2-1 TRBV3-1 ASSQSLGGQGSSYNEQF
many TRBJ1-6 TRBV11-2 ASSPLQDSPLH
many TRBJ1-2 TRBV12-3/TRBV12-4 ASSLAAARGQVLHYGYT
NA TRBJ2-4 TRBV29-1 SAAGAAKNIQY